Each of the 10 T cell receptor beta chains below was sequenced from the same sample in a study of T cell responses to AZD1222 COVID-19 vaccine. The data were produced by immunoSEQ multiplex PCR, yet TCRdb's version contains in-frame clones alone and is incomplete. The sample holds about 100,000 clones; about 88% are singletons and the top ten take less than 6%. Here the sequenced sample was peripheral blood, taken on day 0 of AZD1222 vaccination. The receptors originated from an adult in good health.

This clone was counted a single time. This sequence joins TRBV6-2 or TRBV6-3 and TRBJ2-5; D is tentatively TRBD1 or TRBD2 (6 bases each). Germline CDR1 is MNHEY and CDR2 is SVGEGT. V shed 5 bases and J shed 0 bases, with 10 bases lying between them. The CDR3 loop spans 14 amino acids. CDR3 DNA: TGTGCCAGCAGTGGCGGGACATACCAAGAGACCCAGTACTTC. Encoded protein: CASSGGTYQETQYF.

The chain is built from TRBV18 and TRBJ2-5; unclear D gene. Germline-derived CDR1 and CDR2 are KGHSH and LQKENI. The CDR3 is 12 amino acids. The germline V and J ends were trimmed by 5 bases and 1 base, with 5 bases remaining between them. In DNA, the CDR3 is TGTGCCAGCTCATCACGCCAAGAGACCCAGTACTTC. As protein: CASSSRQETQYF.

Only a few counts were recorded for this clone. The chain couples TRBV4-3 to TRBJ2-2; 8 nucleotides match TRBD1. CDR1 and CDR2 from the germline V gene are LGHNA and YSLEER. The junction had 6 bases not matched to a gene; V was cut back by 6 bases and J by 3 bases. CDR3 length: 15 amino acids. Here the CDR3 DNA reads TGCGCCAGCAGGACAGGGGAAAGAGACACCGGGGAGCTGTTTTTT. Its translation: CASRTGERDTGELFF.

The chain uses TRBV6-5 and TRBJ1-2; the D gene is possibly TRBD1 (6 bases). The CDR3 runs to 15 residues. V was clipped by 6 bases and J by 7 bases, with 21 bases between them. Germline V CDR1 and CDR2: MNHEY, SVGAGI. The CDR3, as DNA: TGTGCCAGCAGCTCCAGTGTGGGGGCGGCTACTGGCTACACCTTC. It encodes CASSSSVGAATGYTF.

The genes are TRBV7-2 and TRBJ2-5; unclear D gene. Trimming cost V 1 base and J 4 bases, with 16 bases left between them. Per the germline V gene, CDR1 is SGHTA and CDR2 is FQGNSA. The CDR3 has 16 residues. CDR3 residues: CASSLGGIPALETQYF. DNA for the CDR3: TGTGCCAGCAGCTTAGGTGGCATCCCCGCGTTAGAGACCCAGTACTTC.

The chain joins TRBV30 to TRBJ2-1; no clear D. Germline CDR1 reads GTSNPN; CDR2 reads SVGIG (reference sequence). V gave up 2 bases and J gave up 6 bases, with 14 bases separating them. CDR3 length equals 14 residues. CDR3 sequence reads: CAWSSAPTVNEQFF. CDR3 DNA sequence: TGTGCCTGGAGTTCGGCACCGACCGTCAATGAGCAGTTCTTC.

V usage is TRBV30 and J usage is TRBJ1-1, with 7 bases matching TRBD1. The CDR3 is 14 residues long. J gave up 2 bases and V 2 bases, and 5 bases lay outside the gene matches. Germline V gene sequence: CDR1 GTSNPN, CDR2 SVGIG (reference sequence). The CDR3 spells CAWSRQGPNTEAFF. In DNA, the CDR3 is TGTGCCTGGAGTAGACAGGGACCCAACACTGAAGCTTTCTTT.

The V and J genes are TRBV9 and TRBJ1-4; 9 bases match TRBD1. This CDR3 is built from 14 residues. Germline values: CDR1 SGDLS, CDR2 YYNGEE. V dropped 4 bases and J dropped 5; count of bases not matched to a gene: 3. This CDR3 is CASSRGQGNEKLFF. For the CDR3, the DNA is TGTGCCAGCAGCCGGGGACAGGGAAATGAAAAACTGTTTTTT.

This clone was seen a single time. This chain connects TRBV6-5 to TRBJ2-3; 9 bases align to TRBD1. From germline, CDR1 is MNHEY and CDR2 SVGAGI. V lost 6 bases and J lost 6; bases outside the gene matches: 4. This CDR3 comprises 13 residues. CDR3 DNA sequence: TGTGCCAGCAGGGGGACAGGGAGCGATACGCAGTATTTT. Translation: CASRGTGSDTQYF.

The chain recombines TRBV7-2 with TRBJ1-6, with TRBD1 identical over 7 bases. Germline CDR1 and CDR2: SGHTA and FQGNSA. This CDR3 spans 16 amino acids. After removal of 1 base from V and 3 bases from J, the junction contained 3 bases not matched to a gene. The CDR3 DNA follows: TGTGCCAGCAGCTTAGGTGGGACAGACTATAATTCACCCCTCCACTTT. It codes for CASSLGGTDYNSPLHF.